A single sample gave rise to the 6 T cell receptor beta chains below, sequenced in a study of T cell responses to AZD1222 COVID-19 vaccine. The data were produced by immunoSEQ multiplex PCR, yet TCRdb's version contains in-frame clones alone and is incomplete. Here the sample spans roughly 140,000 clones, around 90% being singletons. The input for sequencing was peripheral blood, taken on day 0 of MenACWY control vaccination. Receptors originate from an adult in good health.

The CDR3 protein is CASRAGSQYGYTF. As DNA, the CDR3 is TGTGCCAGCAGGGCAGGCAGTCAATATGGCTACACCTTC. The chain uses TRBV3-1 (or the pseudogene TRBV3-2) and TRBJ1-2; D remains unclear. Germline V gene lookup returns CDR1 LGHDT and CDR2 YNNKEL (reference sequence). The CDR3 has 13 amino acids. Trimming pared 6 bases from V and 5 bases from J, leaving 13 bases between.

V usage is TRBV27 and J usage is TRBJ1-6; possibly TRBD1 for D (5 bases). The germline V and J ends were trimmed by 3 bases and 10 bases, with 16 bases remaining between them. The CDR3 runs to 15 residues. From germline, CDR1 is MNHEY and CDR2 SMNVEV (reference sequence). The CDR3 is CASSLGVTPKSPLHF. The CDR3 DNA follows: TGTGCCAGCAGTTTGGGGGTAACTCCAAAGTCACCCCTCCACTTT.

CDR3 DNA sequence: TGTGCCAGCAGTCCCCTACTTCTCTCAGGCACCGGGGAGCTGTTTTTT. Protein: CASSPLLLSGTGELFF. The chain has TRBV28 and TRBJ2-2; no definite D call. The germline V and J ends were trimmed by 5 bases and 4 bases, with 17 bases remaining between them. CDR3 length: 16 amino acids. Germline V lookup: CDR1 MDHEN, CDR2 SYDVKM. Filled out from reference TRBV28 and TRBJ2-2, the complete variable domain reads DVKVTQSSRYLVKRTGEKVFLECVQDMDHENMFWYRQDPGLGLRLIYFSYDVKMKEKGDIPEGYSVSREKKERFSLILESASTNQTSMYLCASSPLLLSGTGELFFGEGSRLTVL.

This sequence joins TRBV6-8 and TRBJ1-6, with D unclear. Looked up from germline, CDR1 is MNHGY and CDR2 is SAAAGT. CDR3 length: 11 residues. V gave up 6 bases and J gave up 13 bases, with 10 bases separating them. Written as DNA, the CDR3 is TGTGCCAGCAGCCCCCCCGGCCCCCTCCACTTT. Its translation is CASSPPGPLHF.

This clone has only one observation. The chain has TRBV2 and TRBJ1-3; tentative D call: TRBD1 (5 bases). The V end lost 7 bases, the J end lost 0 bases, and 16 bases lay between the germline ends. From germline, CDR1 is SNHLY and CDR2 FYNNEI. This CDR3 contains 16 residues. CDR3 amino acids: CASTLQEQSSGNTIYF. The DNA of the CDR3 is TGTGCCAGCACGTTACAGGAACAGAGCTCTGGAAACACCATATATTTT.

The chain is built from TRBV15 and TRBJ1-2; possibly TRBD1 for D (6 bases). CDR1 is LNHNV, CDR2 YYDKDF, per germline (reference sequence). CDR3 length equals 14 residues. V was cut by 1 base and J by 3 bases, with 9 bases left in between. CDR3 residues: CATSRVQGHYGYTF. CDR3 nucleotide sequence: TGTGCCACCAGCAGAGTACAGGGCCACTATGGCTACACCTTC.